These 3 T cell receptor beta chains originate from one sample sequenced in a study of T cells in Graves' hyperthyroidism and ophthalmopathy (dated by TCRdb to between 2018 and 2021). The library was produced with multiplex PCR. The sequencing machine was an Illumina HiSeq 2000. TCR beta CDR3 regions were amplified from RNA transcripts. A first-round RT-PCR of the TCR CDR3 used the HTBI primer set with the Qiagen OneStep RT-PCR kit. Clones were called with MiXCR by TCRdb after fastp trimmed the public reads at Q25, and only in-frame beta chains were retained. Identical CDR3 proteins give one entry, which carries the most common genes and DNA. In this sample the table shows some 760,000 distinct CDR3 sequences, 12% to 15% of which occur a single time. About 10% of the sample comes from the top ten. Input material: blood. These receptors all come from a woman aged 18-29 years with Graves' hyperthyroidism.

Ten or more counts support this clonotype. The chain combines TRBV7-6 with TRBJ2-2; the D gene is possibly TRBD1 (6 bases). This CDR3 is built from 17 residues. CDR1 and CDR2 (germline): SGHVS, FNYEAQ. V lost 3 bases and J lost 6, with 20 bases in between. CDR3 loop: CASSFLSGEERSGELFF. CDR3 DNA sequence: TGTGCCAGCAGCTTTCTTTCAGGGGAAGAACGGTCCGGGGAGCTGTTTTTT. Full variable domain (outside the CDR3, taken from reference TRBV7-6 and TRBJ2-2): GAGVSQSPRYKVTKRGQDVALRCDPISGHVSLYWYRQALGQGPEFLTYFNYEAQQDKSGLPNDRFSAERPEGSISTLTIQRTEQRDSAMYRCASSFLSGEERSGELFFGEGSRLTVL.

The chain recombines TRBV7-3 with TRBJ2-2; D is unclear. The CDR3 runs to 14 residues. Trimming removed 1 base at V and 4 bases at J, with 7 bases between. CDR1 SGHTA and CDR2 FQGTGA come from the germline V gene. The CDR3 DNA reads as TGTGCCAGCAGCTTAAACCCTGCCACCGGGGAGCTGTTTTTT. Protein product: CASSLNPATGELFF.

The chain's CDR3 is CARLLSGANVLTF. The CDR3, as DNA: TGTGCCCGACTGCTCTCTGGGGCCAACGTCCTGACTTTC. The chain links TRBV2 to TRBJ2-6; D unclear. The CDR3 extends over 13 amino acids. V was shortened by 11 bases and J by 0 bases, with 8 bases between the two germline ends. The V gene's germline CDR1 is SNHLY and CDR2 FYNNEI.